This TCR beta chain originates from a study of blood T cell repertoires in COVID-19. About the research overall: Samples taken during acute and convalescent COVID-19 were collected in the United States, Italy and Spain. PBMCs, B-cell-depleted T cells, or T cells were the source of the cDNA or gDNA that made up the material.

Per the original data handling: Nucleated cell counts were estimated from reference gene primer amplification. Only in-frame clones appear in the TCRdb table, and some are missing; sequencing was by immunoSEQ multiplex PCR. V and J calls and clone size are copied from that table; D and trimming were computed from the DNA. The data show about 150,000 clones, around 85% seen once. Comments on this clone: Other DNA sequences in this specimen translate into the identical CDR3.

Trimming cost V 5 bases and J 3 bases, with 7 bases left between them. CDR3 length: 13 residues. Germline V CDR1 and CDR2: SGHTA, FQGNSA. Source material: peripheral blood. The TCR sequence derives from a woman in her seventies with acute or convalescent COVID-19. The chain is built from TRBV7-2 and TRBJ1-4; D is unclear. Here the CDR3 reads CASSRGANEKLFF. CDR3 nucleotide sequence: TGTGCCAGCAGCCGAGGAGCTAATGAAAAACTGTTTTTT.